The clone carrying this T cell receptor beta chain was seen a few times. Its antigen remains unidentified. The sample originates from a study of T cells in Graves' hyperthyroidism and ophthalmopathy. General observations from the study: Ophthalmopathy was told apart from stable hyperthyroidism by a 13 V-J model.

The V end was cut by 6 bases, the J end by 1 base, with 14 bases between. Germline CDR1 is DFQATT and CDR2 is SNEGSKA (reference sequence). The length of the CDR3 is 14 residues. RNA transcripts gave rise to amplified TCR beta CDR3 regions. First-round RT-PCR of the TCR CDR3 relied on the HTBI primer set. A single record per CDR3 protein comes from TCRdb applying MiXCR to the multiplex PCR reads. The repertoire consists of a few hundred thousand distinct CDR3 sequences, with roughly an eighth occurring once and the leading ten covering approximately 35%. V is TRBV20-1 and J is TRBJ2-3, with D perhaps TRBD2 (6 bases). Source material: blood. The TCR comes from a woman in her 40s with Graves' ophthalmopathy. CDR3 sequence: CSAPRGLRTDTQYF. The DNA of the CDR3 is TGCAGTGCCCCCCGGGGGTTGCGCACAGATACGCAGTATTTT.